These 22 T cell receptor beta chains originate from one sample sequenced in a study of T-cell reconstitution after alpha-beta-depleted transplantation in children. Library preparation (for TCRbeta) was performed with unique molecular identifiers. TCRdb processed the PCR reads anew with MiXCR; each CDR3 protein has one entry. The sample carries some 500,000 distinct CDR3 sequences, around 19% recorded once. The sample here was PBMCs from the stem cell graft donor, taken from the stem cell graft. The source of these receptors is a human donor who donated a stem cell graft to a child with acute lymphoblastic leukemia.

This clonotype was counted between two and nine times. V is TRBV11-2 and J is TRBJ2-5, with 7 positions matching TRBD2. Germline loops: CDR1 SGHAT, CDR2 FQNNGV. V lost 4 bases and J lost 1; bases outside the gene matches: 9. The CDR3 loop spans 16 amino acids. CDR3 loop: CASSSRPGGLQETQYF. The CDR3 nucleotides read TGTGCCAGCAGCTCCCGCCCGGGAGGACTCCAAGAGACCCAGTACTTC.

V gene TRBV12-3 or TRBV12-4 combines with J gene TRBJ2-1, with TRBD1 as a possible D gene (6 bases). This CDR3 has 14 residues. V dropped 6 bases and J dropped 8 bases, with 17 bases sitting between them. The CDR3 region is CASSPGAQGHEQFF. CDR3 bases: TGTGCCAGCAGCCCAGGGGCCCAGGGCCATGAGCAGTTCTTC.

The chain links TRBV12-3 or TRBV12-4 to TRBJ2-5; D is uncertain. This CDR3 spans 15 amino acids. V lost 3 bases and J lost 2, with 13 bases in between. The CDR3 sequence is CASSFWSGSQETQYF. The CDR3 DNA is TGTGCCAGCAGTTTTTGGTCCGGCAGTCAAGAGACCCAGTACTTC.

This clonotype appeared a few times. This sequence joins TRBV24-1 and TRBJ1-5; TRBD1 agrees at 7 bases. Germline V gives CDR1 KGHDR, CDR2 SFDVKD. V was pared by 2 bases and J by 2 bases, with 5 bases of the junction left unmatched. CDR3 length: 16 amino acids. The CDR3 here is CATSDSRDRGNQPQHF. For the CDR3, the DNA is TGTGCCACCAGTGATTCCCGGGACAGAGGCAATCAGCCCCAGCATTTT.

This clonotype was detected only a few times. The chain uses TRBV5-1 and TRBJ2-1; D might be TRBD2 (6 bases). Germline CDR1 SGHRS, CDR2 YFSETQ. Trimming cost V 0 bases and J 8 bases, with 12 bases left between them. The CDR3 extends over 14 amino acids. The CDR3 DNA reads TGCGCCAGCAGCTTGGCACCTAGCGTGTATGAGCAGTTCTTC. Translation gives CASSLAPSVYEQFF.

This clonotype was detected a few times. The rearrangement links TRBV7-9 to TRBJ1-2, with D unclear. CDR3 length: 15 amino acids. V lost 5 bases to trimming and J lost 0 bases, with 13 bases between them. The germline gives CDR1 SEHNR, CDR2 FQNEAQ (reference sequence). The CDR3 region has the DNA TGTGCCAGCAGCCAGCACGGAGGGACTAACTATGGCTACACCTTC. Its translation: CASSQHGGTNYGYTF.

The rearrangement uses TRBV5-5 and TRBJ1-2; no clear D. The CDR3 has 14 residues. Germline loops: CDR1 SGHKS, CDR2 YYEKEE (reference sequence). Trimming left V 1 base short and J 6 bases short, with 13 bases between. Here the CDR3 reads CASSLWLSENGYTF. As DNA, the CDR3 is TGTGCCAGCAGCTTGTGGTTATCTGAGAATGGCTACACCTTC.

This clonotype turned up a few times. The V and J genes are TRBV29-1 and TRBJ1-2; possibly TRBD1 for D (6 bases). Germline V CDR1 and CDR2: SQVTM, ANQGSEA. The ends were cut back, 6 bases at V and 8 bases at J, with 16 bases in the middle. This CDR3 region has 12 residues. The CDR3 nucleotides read TGCAGCGTGGGGGGGCCCGAGGGCGGCTACACCTTC. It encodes CSVGGPEGGYTF. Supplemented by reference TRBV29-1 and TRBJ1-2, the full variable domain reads SAVISQKPSRDICQRGTSLTIQCQVDSQVTMMFWYRQQPGQSLTLIATANQGSEATYESGFVIDKFPISRPNLTFSTLTVSNMSPEDSSIYLCSVGGPEGGYTFGSGTRLTVV.

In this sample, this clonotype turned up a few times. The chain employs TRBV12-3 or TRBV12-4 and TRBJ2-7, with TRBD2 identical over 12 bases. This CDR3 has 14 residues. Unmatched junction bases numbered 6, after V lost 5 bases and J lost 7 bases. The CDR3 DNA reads TGTGCCAGCAGTGAAGTACTAGCGGGAGGTGAGCAGTACTTC. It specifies CASSEVLAGGEQYF.

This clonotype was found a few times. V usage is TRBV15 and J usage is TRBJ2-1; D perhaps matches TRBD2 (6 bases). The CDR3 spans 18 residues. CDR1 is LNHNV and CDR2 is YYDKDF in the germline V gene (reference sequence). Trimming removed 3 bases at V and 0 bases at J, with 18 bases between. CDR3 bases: TGTGCCACCAGCAGGGCTCGGGGGTTGGGGGGCTCCTACAATGAGCAGTTCTTC. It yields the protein CATSRARGLGGSYNEQFF.

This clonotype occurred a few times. CDR3 bases: TGTGCCAGCAGCACTCTGACAGTGAACACTGAAGCTTTCTTT. As protein: CASSTLTVNTEAFF. The chain employs TRBV7-9 and TRBJ1-1; TRBD1 is a possible D gene (5 bases). This CDR3 region has 14 residues. Germline V lookup: CDR1 SEHNR, CDR2 FQNEAQ (reference sequence). V lost 5 bases and J 0 bases, leaving 10 bases between the germline ends.

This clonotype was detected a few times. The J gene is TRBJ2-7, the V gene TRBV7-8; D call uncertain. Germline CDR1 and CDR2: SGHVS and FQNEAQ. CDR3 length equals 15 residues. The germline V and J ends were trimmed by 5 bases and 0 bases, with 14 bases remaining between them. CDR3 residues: CASSLWAEISYEQYF. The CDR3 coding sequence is TGTGCCAGCAGCCTATGGGCCGAAATCTCCTACGAGCAGTACTTC.

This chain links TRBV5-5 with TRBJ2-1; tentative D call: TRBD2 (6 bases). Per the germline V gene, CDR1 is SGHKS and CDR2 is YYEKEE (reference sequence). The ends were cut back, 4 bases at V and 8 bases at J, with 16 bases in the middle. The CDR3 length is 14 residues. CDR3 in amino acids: CASSNLAQGDEQFF. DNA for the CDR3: TGTGCCAGCAGCAATCTAGCGCAGGGCGATGAGCAGTTCTTC.

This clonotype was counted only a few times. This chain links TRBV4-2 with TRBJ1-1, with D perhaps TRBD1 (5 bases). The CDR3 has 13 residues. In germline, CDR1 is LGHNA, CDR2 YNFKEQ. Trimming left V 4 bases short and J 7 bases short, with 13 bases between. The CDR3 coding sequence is TGTGCCAGCAGCCCGCTACCAGACAGTGAAGCTTTCTTT. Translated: CASSPLPDSEAFF.

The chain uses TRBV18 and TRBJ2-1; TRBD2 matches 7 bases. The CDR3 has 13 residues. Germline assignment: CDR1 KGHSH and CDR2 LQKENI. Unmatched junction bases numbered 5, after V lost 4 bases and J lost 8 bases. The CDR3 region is CASSHPLADEQFF. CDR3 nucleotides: TGTGCCAGCTCACACCCCCTAGCGGATGAGCAGTTCTTC.

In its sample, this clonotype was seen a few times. CDR3 region: CASSEAPGQKSYEQYF. Here the CDR3 DNA reads TGTGCCAGCAGTGAAGCCCCAGGACAGAAGTCCTACGAGCAGTACTTC. This rearrangement joins TRBV2 to TRBJ2-7; a possible D gene is TRBD1 (6 bases). The CDR3 has 16 amino acids. V was trimmed by 0 bases and J by 1 base, leaving 13 bases between them. Germline V gene sequence: CDR1 SNHLY, CDR2 FYNNEI.

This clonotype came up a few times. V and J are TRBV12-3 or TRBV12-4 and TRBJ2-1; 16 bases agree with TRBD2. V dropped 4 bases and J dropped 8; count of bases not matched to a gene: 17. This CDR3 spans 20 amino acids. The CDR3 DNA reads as TGTGCCAGCAGTTCCAAGACGGGACTAGCGGGAGGGCCCTGGTCCCATGAGCAGTTCTTC. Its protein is CASSSKTGLAGGPWSHEQFF.

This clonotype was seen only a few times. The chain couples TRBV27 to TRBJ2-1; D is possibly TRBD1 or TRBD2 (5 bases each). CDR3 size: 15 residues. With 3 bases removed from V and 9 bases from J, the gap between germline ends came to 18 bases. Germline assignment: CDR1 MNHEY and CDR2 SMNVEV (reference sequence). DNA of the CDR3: TGTGCCAGCAGTTTGGGACCTGATCGATGGGGTGAGCAGTTCTTC. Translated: CASSLGPDRWGEQFF.

The chain's CDR3 is CAAMDGGFPNTEAFF. CDR3 DNA: TGTGCCGCCATGGACGGAGGGTTCCCGAACACTGAAGCTTTCTTT. This sequence joins TRBV15 and TRBJ1-1; D uncertain. The length of the CDR3 is 15 residues. Germline V lookup: CDR1 LNHNV, CDR2 YYDKDF (reference sequence). Trimming shortened V by 11 bases and J by 1 base, and 20 bases separated the two germline ends.

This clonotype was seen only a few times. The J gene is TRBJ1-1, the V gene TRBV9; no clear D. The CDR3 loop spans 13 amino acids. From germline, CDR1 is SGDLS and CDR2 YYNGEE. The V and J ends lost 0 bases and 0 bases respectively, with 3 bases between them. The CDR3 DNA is TGTGCCAGCAGCGTAGACGTGAACACTGAAGCTTTCTTT. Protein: CASSVDVNTEAFF.

The CDR3 DNA reads as TGTGCCAGCAGTAGAACAGGCTACAATGAGCAGTTCTTC. Protein: CASSRTGYNEQFF. This chain links TRBV12-3 or TRBV12-4 with TRBJ2-1; maybe TRBD1 (5 bases). The V end lost 5 bases, the J end lost 3 bases, and 8 bases lay between the germline ends. The CDR3 length is 13 residues.

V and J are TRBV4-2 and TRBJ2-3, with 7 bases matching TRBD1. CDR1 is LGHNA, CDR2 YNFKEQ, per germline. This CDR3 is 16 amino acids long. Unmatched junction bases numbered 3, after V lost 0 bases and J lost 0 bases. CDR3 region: CASSQDGTASTDTQYF. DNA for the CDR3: TGTGCCAGCAGCCAAGACGGGACAGCTAGCACAGATACGCAGTATTTT.